Below are 9 T cell receptor beta chains sequenced from a single sample in a study of blood T cell repertoires in COVID-19. Assay: immunoSEQ multiplex PCR; the TCRdb copy retains only in-frame clones and omits some. The sample consists of approximately 230,000 clones, about 80% of them appearing once. The sample was peripheral blood. These receptors were taken from a man at least 80 years old with acute or convalescent COVID-19.

CDR3 region: CASSEDRGRQNIQYF. The CDR3 DNA is TGTGCCAGCAGTGAAGACAGGGGGCGACAAAACATTCAGTACTTC. The chain has TRBV2 and TRBJ2-4; 9 nucleotides line up with TRBD1. The CDR3 is made up of 15 amino acids. Trimming took 1 base from V and 5 from J; bases not matched to a gene: 3. Germline CDR1 is SNHLY and CDR2 is FYNNEI.

A few counts support this clone. The V call is TRBV7-2, the J call TRBJ1-2; a possible D gene is TRBD1 (6 bases). Trimming took 5 bases from V and 7 from J, leaving 17 bases between them. CDR1 and CDR2 from the germline V gene are SGHTA and FQGNSA. The CDR3 is made up of 14 amino acids. DNA of the CDR3: TGTGCCAGCAGCGGGACAAGGGATCTAGGTGGCTACACCTTC. Amino acid sequence: CASSGTRDLGGYTF.

DNA for the CDR3: TGTGCCAGCGAGGAGAGGGTCCAGATTAAGCCCCAGCATTTT. Protein: CASEERVQIKPQHF. The chain is built from TRBV6-5 and TRBJ1-5; D not certain. The germline V gene has CDR1 MNHEY and CDR2 SVGAGI. CDR3 size: 14 residues. The V end was cut by 8 bases, the J end by 8 bases, with 19 bases between.

The count of this clone is one. This chain connects TRBV25-1 to TRBJ2-2; weak D call: TRBD2 (5 bases). This CDR3 is 14 amino acids long. Trimming took off 2 bases at V and 2 bases at J, with 6 bases between the two ends. Germline V gene sequence: CDR1 MGHDK, CDR2 SYGVNS. The CDR3 nucleotides read TGTGCCAGCAGTGAAGCGGGCAACACCGGGGAGCTGTTTTTT. This encodes CASSEAGNTGELFF.

The V gene is TRBV7-9, the J gene TRBJ2-1; maybe TRBD1 (5 bases). The CDR3 contains 13 residues. Trimming cost V 1 base and J 12 bases, with 13 bases left between them. In germline, CDR1 is SEHNR, CDR2 FQNEAQ (reference sequence). CDR3 residues: CASSLGEIRGQFF. As DNA, the CDR3 is TGTGCCAGCAGCTTAGGAGAGATTAGGGGGCAGTTCTTC.

In this sample, this clone turned up a few times. V usage is TRBV12-5 and J usage is TRBJ2-7, with D unclear. The CDR3 runs 11 residues. The germline CDR1 and CDR2 sequences are LGHNT and FRNRAP. V was clipped by 5 bases and J by 4 bases, with 6 bases between them. The CDR3 sequence: CASGPRYEQYF. The DNA for the CDR3 is TGTGCTAGTGGTCCGCGATACGAGCAGTACTTC.

This chain joins TRBV3-1 (or the pseudogene TRBV3-2) and TRBJ2-7; TRBD1 agrees at 10 bases. The V gene's germline CDR1 is LGHDT and CDR2 YNNKEL (reference sequence). J gave up 2 bases and V 8 bases, and 9 bases lay outside the gene matches. The CDR3 is 15 residues long. This chain's CDR3 is CASPEVGQGPYEQYF. The CDR3 bases are TGTGCCAGCCCGGAGGTGGGACAGGGGCCCTACGAGCAGTACTTC.

J is TRBJ2-7 and V is TRBV25-1; 9 nucleotides agree with TRBD1. V shed 4 bases, J shed 5 bases, and the junction held 9 bases outside the gene matches. The CDR3 contains 15 residues. Germline V CDR1 and CDR2: MGHDK, SYGVNS. The CDR3 here is CASSAYRGRGNEQYF. The CDR3 bases are TGTGCCAGCAGTGCCTACAGGGGGCGCGGCAACGAGCAGTACTTC.

The gene calls are TRBV6-1 and TRBJ2-4, with 7 bases matching TRBD1. Losses at the gene ends were 1 base for V and 14 bases for J; bases not matched to a gene: 5. The CDR3 is 12 residues long. Germline loops: CDR1 MNHNS, CDR2 SASEGT. The CDR3 nucleotides are TGTGCCAGCAGTGAAGAGGTCGGGACAGAGTACTTC. Translating it yields CASSEEVGTEYF.